Below are 8 T cell receptor beta chains sequenced from a single sample in a study of shared clonotypes between healthy human individuals. Assay used: immunoSEQ multiplex PCR; TCRdb lists only in-frame clones, some missing. Altogether some 2,100,000 clones are present, almost 96% being singletons, with the ten largest covering around 0.13%. What was sequenced was naive CD4+ T cells sorted from blood. Stated subset: CD45RA+ positively selected. The receptors shown here come from a man in his late teens or twenties in good health.

The rearrangement uses TRBV9 and TRBJ2-3; TRBD2 matches at 10 bases. Germline V gene data show CDR1 as SGDLS and CDR2 as YYNGEE. There are 16 residues in the CDR3. Germline trimming cut 4 bases from V and 6 bases from J; bases unmatched to any gene: 11. CDR3 sequence reads: CASSPNQAGGRDTQYF. CDR3 in DNA: TGTGCCAGCAGCCCTAACCAAGCGGGGGGGCGCGATACGCAGTATTTT.

This clone was seen once. V and J are TRBV28 and TRBJ2-7; 9 nucleotides line up with TRBD2. Germline-derived CDR1 and CDR2 are MDHEN and SYDVKM. This CDR3 has 16 amino acids. Trimming at V came to 5 bases and at J to 4 bases, leaving 12 bases not matched to a gene. The CDR3 reads CASSSPAGGPGYEQYF. The CDR3 DNA reads as TGTGCCAGCAGTAGCCCGGCGGGGGGGCCGGGGTACGAGCAGTACTTC.

The gene calls are TRBV25-1 and TRBJ2-5; D may match TRBD1 or TRBD2 (6 bases each). The J call could be wrong; TRBJ2-7 is a better fit for the DNA end. The CDR3 covers 14 residues. CDR1 and CDR2 from the germline V gene are MGHDK and SYGVNS. The CDR3 region is CASSKGGSSYEQYF. CDR3 DNA sequence: TGTGCCAGCAGTAAAGGGGGGAGCTCCTACGAGCAGTACTTC.

This chain joins TRBV9 and TRBJ2-1; no definite D call. The V gene's germline CDR1 is SGDLS and CDR2 YYNGEE. The CDR3 runs 12 residues. V lost 3 bases to trimming and J lost 3 bases, with 4 bases between them. CDR3 bases: TGTGCCAGCAGCGCTAACTACAATGAGCAGTTCTTC. Translation gives CASSANYNEQFF. The full variable domain, completed using reference TRBV9 and TRBJ2-1, is DSGVTQTPKHLITATGQRVTLRCSPRSGDLSVYWYQQSLDQGLQFLIQYYNGEERAKGNILERFSAQQFPDLHSELNLSSLELGDSALYFCASSANYNEQFFGPGTRLTVL.

The chain carries TRBV6-1 and TRBJ1-6; the match to TRBD1 covers 9 bases. Germline CDR1 is MNHNS and CDR2 is SASEGT. The junction had 4 bases not matched to a gene; V was cut back by 5 bases and J by 5 bases. This CDR3 region has 15 residues. The CDR3 coding sequence is TGTGCCAGCAGTACACAGGGGGCCGATAATTCACCCCTCCACTTT. Amino acid sequence: CASSTQGADNSPLHF.

The rearrangement links TRBV10-3 to TRBJ1-5, with a tentative D call TRBD1 (6 bases). The CDR3 is made up of 14 amino acids. Germline V lookup: CDR1 ENHRY, CDR2 SYGVKD. V was trimmed by 2 bases and J by 6 bases, leaving 11 bases between them. DNA of the CDR3: TGTGCCATCAGTGAGACAGGGATGAGTCAGCCCCAGCATTTT. Its translation: CAISETGMSQPQHF.

The V call is TRBV4-1, the J call TRBJ1-6; no definite D call. The germline V gene encodes CDR1 MGHRA and CDR2 YSYEKL. Trimming pared 4 bases from V and 16 bases from J, leaving 17 bases between. The CDR3 covers 13 residues. The CDR3 loop reads CASSPRLAFRLHF. The CDR3 region has the DNA TGCGCCAGCAGCCCCCGTTTAGCCTTTAGACTCCACTTT.

CDR3 amino acids: CASSDSGGSYEQYF. CDR3 sequence (DNA): TGCGCCAGCAGCGATAGCGGGGGCTCCTACGAGCAGTACTTC. V and J are TRBV5-1 and TRBJ2-7, with 9 bases matching TRBD2. The ends lost 4 bases at V and 0 bases at J; junction bases unmatched: 2. This CDR3 is built from 14 residues. Germline V gene lookup returns CDR1 SGHRS and CDR2 YFSETQ.